This TCR beta chain was observed in a study of cytomegalovirus exposure and HLA in healthy donors. Study overall: Tens of millions of unique TCRs, all from HLA-typed donors, were included in an early release of the data. Study observations and caveats: CMV serostatus was the sole immune exposure data available. TRBV6-2, TRBV6-3 and some other V segments were excluded as indistinguishable. Later on, a genetic analysis was performed. It linked a missense variant in DCLRE1C with V- and J-gene trimming of TCR beta.

13 Jbeta primers and 60 Vbeta primers were used for the PCR. Assay used: immunoSEQ multiplex PCR; TCRdb lists only in-frame clones, some missing. The sample includes about 180,000 clones, roughly 78% of them seen just once. The CDR3 has 15 residues. Germline CDR1 SGHRS, CDR2 YFSETQ. Trimming removed 1 base from V and 0 bases from J; junction bases left unmatched: 4. To note about this clone: The antigen remains unidentified.

This rearrangement joins TRBV5-1 to TRBJ2-7; 7 bases map to TRBD1. Input material: PBMCs. The clonotype was recovered from a woman aged 25 to 45 in good health and CMV-seronegative. Written as DNA, the CDR3 is TGCGCCAGCAGCTTGCTCGCAGGGGGCTCCTACGAGCAGTACTTC. Its protein is CASSLLAGGSYEQYF.